This T cell receptor beta chain was retrieved from a study of beta chain features in type 1 diabetes. Losses at the gene ends were 6 bases for V and 5 bases for J; bases not matched to a gene: 5. This CDR3 region has 13 residues. In germline, CDR1 is ENHRY, CDR2 SYGVKD. Every isolated RNA sample was fully reverse transcribed, so sequencing captured expressed TCRB transcripts. Sequencing was performed with immunoSEQ multiplex PCR; in TCRdb, only in-frame clones are kept and a portion is missing. The profile shows around 430,000 clones, around 28% of them singletons. This clone occurred a few times. The rearrangement links TRBV10-3 to TRBJ2-7, with 9 bases identical to TRBD1. The clonotype comes from a man in his late teens or twenties in good health. Sample: naive CD4+ T cells from blood. The CDR3 is CAIRKDRGNEQYF. CDR3 in DNA: TGTGCCATCAGGAAGGACAGGGGAAACGAGCAGTACTTC.